One and the same sample provided the 13 T cell receptor beta chains below, sequenced in a study of T cells in localized non-small cell lung cancer. Some clones are missing from TCRdb's copy, which holds only in-frame ones; the method was immunoSEQ multiplex PCR. The sample carries tens of thousands of clones, roughly 83% recorded once. The sample in question was peripheral blood, obtained before any cancer treatment. Every receptor here comes from a man between 40 and 70 years old with stage I lung adenocarcinoma.

V is TRBV2 and J is TRBJ1-1; TRBD1 is a possible D gene (6 bases). Trimming took 8 bases from V and 0 from J, leaving 10 bases between them. This CDR3 comprises 13 residues. CDR1 SNHLY and CDR2 FYNNEI come from the germline V gene. CDR3 amino acids: CASQGSLNTEAFF. The CDR3 bases are TGTGCCAGCCAGGGGTCCTTGAACACTGAAGCTTTCTTT.

This chain connects TRBV27 to TRBJ2-7, with 9 bases fitting TRBD1. CDR1 and CDR2 from the germline V gene are MNHEY and SMNVEV (reference sequence). CDR3 length equals 16 residues. The junction had 14 bases not matched to a gene; V was cut back by 4 bases and J by 7 bases. In DNA form, the CDR3 reads TGTGCCAGCAGTTCCAAGACCGGGACAGGGATGGGGGAGCAGTACTTC. As protein: CASSSKTGTGMGEQYF.

This rearrangement joins TRBV6-5 to TRBJ2-3; D might be TRBD1 or TRBD2, each matching 6 bases. Per germline, CDR1 MNHEY and CDR2 SVGAGI. The germline V and J ends were trimmed by 6 bases and 2 bases, with 15 bases remaining between them. The CDR3 covers 15 residues. CDR3 nucleotides: TGTGCCAGCAGCGCGAGGGGGGTTACCACAGATACGCAGTATTTT. Residues: CASSARGVTTDTQYF.

V usage is TRBV28 and J usage is TRBJ1-5; perhaps TRBD1 as D (6 bases). Trimming cost V 6 bases and J 0 bases, with 6 bases left between them. Germline V gives CDR1 MDHEN, CDR2 SYDVKM. The CDR3 extends over 13 amino acids. CDR3 loop: CASRTGSNQPQHF. In DNA, the CDR3 is TGTGCCAGCAGGACAGGTAGCAATCAGCCCCAGCATTTT. Based on the CDR3 plus reference TRBV28 and TRBJ1-5, the full variable domain is DVKVTQSSRYLVKRTGEKVFLECVQDMDHENMFWYRQDPGLGLRLIYFSYDVKMKEKGDIPEGYSVSREKKERFSLILESASTNQTSMYLCASRTGSNQPQHFGDGTRLSIL.

This chain connects TRBV6-5 to TRBJ2-5, with 7 bases fitting TRBD2. Germline V CDR1 and CDR2: MNHEY, SVGAGI. The CDR3 has 16 amino acids. With V trimmed by 2 bases and J by 4 bases, 10 bases remained unmatched. CDR3 region: CASSYASFWGGETQYF. The CDR3 DNA is TGTGCCAGCAGTTACGCGAGTTTTTGGGGGGGAGAGACCCAGTACTTC.

This sequence joins TRBV4-2 and TRBJ2-2, with unresolved D. The CDR3 is 16 amino acids. Trimming took off 1 base at V and 5 bases at J, with 14 bases between the two ends. The germline gives CDR1 LGHNA, CDR2 YNFKEQ. The CDR3 reads CASSQVGITSTGELFF. Here the CDR3 DNA reads TGTGCCAGCAGCCAAGTGGGAATAACGAGTACCGGGGAGCTGTTTTTT.

The rearrangement uses TRBV20-1 and TRBJ2-5; D not resolved. This CDR3 comprises 11 residues. V lost 5 bases and J 5 bases, leaving 9 bases between the germline ends. Germline CDR1 is DFQATT and CDR2 is SNEGSKA (reference sequence). The CDR3 reads CSAAPVETQYF. CDR3 bases: TGCAGTGCTGCCCCTGTTGAGACCCAGTACTTC.

V usage is TRBV4-3 and J usage is TRBJ1-3, with D perhaps matching TRBD1 (6 bases). The ends were cut back, 0 bases at V and 0 bases at J, with 6 bases in the middle. This CDR3 comprises 15 residues. In germline, CDR1 is LGHNA, CDR2 YSLEER. The CDR3 DNA reads TGCGCCAGCAGCCAAGAACAGGGCTCTGGAAACACCATATATTTT. Its protein is CASSQEQGSGNTIYF.

The chain combines TRBV28 with TRBJ2-7; no firm D call. V was pared by 10 bases and J by 0 bases, with 13 bases between. This CDR3 has 13 amino acids. Germline CDR1 MDHEN, CDR2 SYDVKM. Here the CDR3 reads CATRTVTSYEQYF. CDR3 coding DNA: TGTGCCACAAGGACCGTCACCTCCTACGAGCAGTACTTC. Looking up the rest from reference TRBV28 and TRBJ2-7 gives the full variable domain: DVKVTQSSRYLVKRTGEKVFLECVQDMDHENMFWYRQDPGLGLRLIYFSYDVKMKEKGDIPEGYSVSREKKERFSLILESASTNQTSMYLCATRTVTSYEQYFGPGTRLTVT.

The J gene is TRBJ2-3, the V gene TRBV18; no clear D gene. In germline, CDR1 is KGHSH, CDR2 LQKENI. V lost 2 bases, J lost 6 bases, and 12 bases lay in between. CDR3 size: 14 residues. The CDR3 region is CASSPWASRDTQYF. In DNA, the CDR3 is TGTGCCAGCTCACCATGGGCTAGTCGCGATACGCAGTATTTT. The full variable domain, rest sourced from reference TRBV18 and TRBJ2-3, is NAGVMQNPRHLVRRRGQEARLRCSPMKGHSHVYWYRQLPEEGLKFMVYLQKENIIDESGMPKERFSAEFPKEGPSILRIQQVVRGDSAAYFCASSPWASRDTQYFGPGTRLTVL.

This sequence joins TRBV28 and TRBJ2-2, with D uncertain. The CDR3 covers 17 residues. With 6 bases removed from V and 5 bases from J, the gap between germline ends came to 22 bases. Per germline, CDR1 MDHEN and CDR2 SYDVKM. The chain's CDR3 is CASRAITVVVRTGELFF. For the CDR3, the DNA is TGTGCCAGCAGGGCGATTACGGTGGTAGTGAGGACCGGGGAGCTGTTTTTT. Full variable domain (outside the CDR3, taken from reference TRBV28 and TRBJ2-2): DVKVTQSSRYLVKRTGEKVFLECVQDMDHENMFWYRQDPGLGLRLIYFSYDVKMKEKGDIPEGYSVSREKKERFSLILESASTNQTSMYLCASRAITVVVRTGELFFGEGSRLTVL.

This clone was seen a handful of times. The genes are TRBV5-1 and TRBJ2-1, with 11 bases matching TRBD1. The CDR3 contains 16 residues. CDR1 is SGHRS and CDR2 is YFSETQ in the germline V gene. V dropped 1 base and J dropped 5; count of bases not matched to a gene: 5. The CDR3 sequence is CASSLIGQGANNEQFF. The CDR3 coding sequence is TGCGCCAGCAGCTTGATAGGACAGGGGGCTAACAATGAGCAGTTCTTC. Complete variable domain (other parts from reference TRBV5-1 and TRBJ2-1): KAGVTQTPRYLIKTRGQQVTLSCSPISGHRSVSWYQQTPGQGLQFLFEYFSETQRNKGNFPGRFSGRQFSNSRSEMNVSTLELGDSALYLCASSLIGQGANNEQFFGPGTRLTVL.

The V gene is TRBV28, the J gene TRBJ2-3; TRBD2 matches 8 bases. The trim removed 3 bases at V and 1 base at J, leaving 9 bases unmatched. The germline gives CDR1 MDHEN, CDR2 SYDVKM. The CDR3 is made up of 17 amino acids. The CDR3 coding sequence is TGTGCCAGCAGTTTTCCCGTATCGACTAGCGGCACAGATACGCAGTATTTT. This translates into CASSFPVSTSGTDTQYF.